This TCR beta chain was sequenced for a study of T cells expressing NK-cell markers. Whole-study context: The authors sequenced eight donors, of whom seven were HCMV-seropositive and one was seronegative. Points from the study as a whole: Dominant NKG2C+ clonotypes were found to form roughly 1.0-7.0% of CD8+ T cells in six donors. The CD3+CD56-NKG2C+ fraction of a handful of donors was likewise dominated by these clonotypes.

5'RACE template switching with UMIs produced the TCR beta cDNA. For each CDR3 protein, TCRdb gives one entry from its re-call of the 5' RACE reads, without DNA. The sample shows under 200,000 distinct CDR3 sequences, and around 20% sits with its ten largest clones. Comment on this clonotype: Its antigen is not known.

The receptor comes from a woman between 18 and 70 years old in good health. The sample comprised blood T cells: a sorted CD56 or NKG2C T cell subset, CD4+ or CD8+ T cells, or bulk PBMC T cells (not recorded which).

CDR3 loop: CASSPVGNEQYF. The chain employs TRBV28 and TRBJ2-7. The CDR3 is 12 residues long. The germline V gene has CDR1 MDHEN and CDR2 SYDVKM.